A selection of T cell receptor beta chains follows, all from one sample in a study of cytomegalovirus exposure and HLA in healthy donors. Assay: immunoSEQ multiplex PCR; the TCRdb copy retains only in-frame clones and omits some. The sample lists fewer than 150,000 clones, 78% occurring once. The sequenced sample was PBMCs. These TCRs come from a male donor in good health and CMV-seronegative. Both conserved end residues are part of each CDR3. The order of the fields is CDR3 protein, J gene, V gene.

cdr3_aa: CASSLETDRGYEQYF
j_call: TRBJ2-7
v_call: TRBV11-2

cdr3_aa: CASSVDPDRGETQYF
j_call: TRBJ2-5
v_call: TRBV9

cdr3_aa: CASSLGQGENSPLHF
j_call: TRBJ1-6
v_call: TRBV5-1

cdr3_aa: CASSWAGRGIDQPQHF
j_call: TRBJ1-5
v_call: TRBV6-6

cdr3_aa: CASSQVLDRENTGELFF
j_call: TRBJ2-2
v_call: TRBV4-2

cdr3_aa: CASSIPDRDTEAFF
j_call: TRBJ1-1
v_call: TRBV19

cdr3_aa: CASSYSTEGHEQFF
j_call: TRBJ2-1
v_call: TRBV6-5

cdr3_aa: CASSFLEGSTTSGNTIYF
j_call: TRBJ1-3
v_call: TRBV11-2

cdr3_aa: CASSGWATGTSGYTF
j_call: TRBJ1-2
v_call: TRBV25-1

cdr3_aa: CASSPSVPCEQFF
j_call: TRBJ2-1
v_call: TRBV27

cdr3_aa: CASSGGGVETQYF
j_call: TRBJ2-5
v_call: TRBV2